This TCR beta chain was sequenced in a study of blood T cells in healthy people across ages. Overall study findings and caveats: The study lacked donor CMV status, which possibly confounded expanded clonotype changes. The recorded TCR beta diversity per million T cells decreased in a roughly linear manner with age.

A sample-barcoded 5' primer and a J-beta primer mix were used in a second PCR of roughly 6 to 11 cycles. Each cDNA was tagged by a template-switch adaptor containing 12 random nucleotides. TCRdb fed the 5' RACE reads into MiXCR, producing one record per CDR3 protein. The sample includes fewer than 950,000 distinct CDR3 sequences, about 53% seen only once; the top ten take approximately 40%. V lost 1 base and J 7 bases, leaving 17 bases between the germline ends. There are 15 residues in the CDR3. Germline CDR1 is SEHNR and CDR2 is FQNEAQ (reference sequence). About this clonotype itself: Its antigen remains unknown.

This sequence joins TRBV7-9 and TRBJ2-7; D remains unclear. The source of this sequence is a man aged 80 or over in good health. The specimen sequenced was blood. The DNA for the CDR3 is TGTGCCAGCAGCTTAGACAACAAAGGCCCTAGAGAGCAGTACTTC. This codes for CASSLDNKGPREQYF.